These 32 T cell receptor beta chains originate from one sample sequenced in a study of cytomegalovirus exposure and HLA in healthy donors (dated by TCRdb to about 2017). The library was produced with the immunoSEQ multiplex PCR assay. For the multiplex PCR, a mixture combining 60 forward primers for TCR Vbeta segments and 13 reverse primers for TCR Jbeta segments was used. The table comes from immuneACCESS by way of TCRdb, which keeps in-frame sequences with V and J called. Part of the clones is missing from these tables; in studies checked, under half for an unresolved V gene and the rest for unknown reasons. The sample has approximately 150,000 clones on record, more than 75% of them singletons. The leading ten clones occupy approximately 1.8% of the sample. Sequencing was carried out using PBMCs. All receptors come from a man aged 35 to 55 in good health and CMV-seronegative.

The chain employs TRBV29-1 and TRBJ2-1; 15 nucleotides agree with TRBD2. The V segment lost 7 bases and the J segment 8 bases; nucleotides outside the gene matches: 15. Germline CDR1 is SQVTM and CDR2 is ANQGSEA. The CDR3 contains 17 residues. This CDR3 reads CSAGGTSGRLFFDEQFF. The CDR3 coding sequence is TGCAGCGCCGGGGGGACTAGCGGGAGGTTGTTCTTCGATGAGCAGTTCTTC.

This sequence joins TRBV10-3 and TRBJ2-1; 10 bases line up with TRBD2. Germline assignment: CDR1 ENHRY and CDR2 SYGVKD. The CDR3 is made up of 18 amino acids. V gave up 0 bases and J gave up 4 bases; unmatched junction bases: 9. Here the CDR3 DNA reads TGTGCCATCAGTGAGTCGAAAGCTAGCGGGAGCCTATACAATGAGCAGTTCTTC. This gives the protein CAISESKASGSLYNEQFF.

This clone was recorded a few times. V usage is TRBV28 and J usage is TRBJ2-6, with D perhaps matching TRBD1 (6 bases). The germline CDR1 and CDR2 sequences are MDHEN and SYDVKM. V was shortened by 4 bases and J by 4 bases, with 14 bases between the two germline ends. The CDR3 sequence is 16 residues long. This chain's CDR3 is CASSSPTGTGANVLTF. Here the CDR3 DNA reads TGTGCCAGCAGTTCCCCCACAGGGACCGGGGCCAACGTCCTGACTTTC.

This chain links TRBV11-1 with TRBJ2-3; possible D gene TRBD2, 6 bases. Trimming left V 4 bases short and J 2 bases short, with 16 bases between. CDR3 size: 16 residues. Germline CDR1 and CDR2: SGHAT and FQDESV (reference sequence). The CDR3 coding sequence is TGTGCCAGCAGCTCACAAAGACTAGGAATCACAGATACGCAGTATTTT. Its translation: CASSSQRLGITDTQYF.

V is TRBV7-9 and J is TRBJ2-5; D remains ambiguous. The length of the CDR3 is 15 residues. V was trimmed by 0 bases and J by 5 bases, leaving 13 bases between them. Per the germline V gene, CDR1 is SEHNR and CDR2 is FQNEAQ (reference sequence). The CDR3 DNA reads TGTGCCAGCAGCTTAGCGGCTTCGGGTGGGGAGACCCAGTACTTC. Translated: CASSLAASGGETQYF.

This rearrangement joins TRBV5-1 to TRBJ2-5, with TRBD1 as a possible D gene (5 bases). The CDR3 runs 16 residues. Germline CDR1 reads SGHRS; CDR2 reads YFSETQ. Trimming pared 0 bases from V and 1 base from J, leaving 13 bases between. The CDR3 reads CASSLGGRQTQETQYF. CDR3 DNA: TGCGCCAGCAGCTTGGGGGGAAGACAGACCCAAGAGACCCAGTACTTC. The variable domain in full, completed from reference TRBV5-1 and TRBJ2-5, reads KAGVTQTPRYLIKTRGQQVTLSCSPISGHRSVSWYQQTPGQGLQFLFEYFSETQRNKGNFPGRFSGRQFSNSRSEMNVSTLELGDSALYLCASSLGGRQTQETQYFGPGTRLLVL.

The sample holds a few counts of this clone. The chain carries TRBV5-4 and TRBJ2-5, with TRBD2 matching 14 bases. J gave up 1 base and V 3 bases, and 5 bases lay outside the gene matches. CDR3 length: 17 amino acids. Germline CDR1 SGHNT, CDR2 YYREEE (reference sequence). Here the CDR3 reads CASSSGLAGAGQETQYF. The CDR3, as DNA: TGTGCCAGCAGCTCGGGACTAGCGGGGGCCGGCCAAGAGACCCAGTACTTC.

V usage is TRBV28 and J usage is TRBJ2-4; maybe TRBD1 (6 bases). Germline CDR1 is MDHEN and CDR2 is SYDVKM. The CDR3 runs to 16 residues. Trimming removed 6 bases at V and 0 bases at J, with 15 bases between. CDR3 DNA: TGTGCCAGCAGCCAAACAGGGATACTAGCCAAAAACATTCAGTACTTC. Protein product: CASSQTGILAKNIQYF.

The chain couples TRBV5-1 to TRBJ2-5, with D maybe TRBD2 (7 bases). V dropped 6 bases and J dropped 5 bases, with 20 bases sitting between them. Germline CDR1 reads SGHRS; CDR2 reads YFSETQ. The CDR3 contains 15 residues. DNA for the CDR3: TGCGCCAGCAAAACTCGGGGGGCAAAGTGGGAGACCCAGTACTTC. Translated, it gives CASKTRGAKWETQYF.

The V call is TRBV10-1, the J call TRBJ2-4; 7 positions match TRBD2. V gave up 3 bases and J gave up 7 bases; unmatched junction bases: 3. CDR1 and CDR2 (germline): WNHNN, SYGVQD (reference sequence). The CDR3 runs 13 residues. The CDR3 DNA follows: TGCGCCAGCAGTGAAGCGGGGATTAACATTCAGTACTTC. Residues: CASSEAGINIQYF.

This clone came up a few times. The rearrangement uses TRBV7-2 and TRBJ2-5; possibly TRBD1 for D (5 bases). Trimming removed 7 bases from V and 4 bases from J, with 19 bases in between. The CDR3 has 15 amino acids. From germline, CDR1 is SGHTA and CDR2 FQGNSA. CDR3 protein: CASTNSAAGIETQYF. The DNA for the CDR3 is TGTGCCAGCACCAACAGCGCGGCAGGGATAGAGACCCAGTACTTC.

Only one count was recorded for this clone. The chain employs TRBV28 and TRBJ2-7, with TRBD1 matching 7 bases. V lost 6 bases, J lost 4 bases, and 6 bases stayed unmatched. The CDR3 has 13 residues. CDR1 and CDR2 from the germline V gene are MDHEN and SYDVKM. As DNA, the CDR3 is TGTGCCAGCAGACCGGGACAGCTATACGAGCAGTACTTC. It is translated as CASRPGQLYEQYF.

DNA for the CDR3: TGTGCCAGCAGGCGACTCGGTGGCACCGGGGAGCTGTTTTTT. As protein: CASRRLGGTGELFF. The V and J genes are TRBV7-6 and TRBJ2-2; D gene uncertain. The CDR3 is 14 residues long. CDR1 is SGHVS, CDR2 FNYEAQ, per germline. The V gene lost 6 bases and the J gene lost 4 bases, with 12 bases spanning the gap.

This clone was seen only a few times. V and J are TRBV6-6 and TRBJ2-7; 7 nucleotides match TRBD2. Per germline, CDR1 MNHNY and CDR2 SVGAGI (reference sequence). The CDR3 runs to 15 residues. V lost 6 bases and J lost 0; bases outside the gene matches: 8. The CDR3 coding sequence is TGTGCCAGCAGACCCACGGGGGGAAGCTCCTACGAGCAGTACTTC. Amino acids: CASRPTGGSSYEQYF.

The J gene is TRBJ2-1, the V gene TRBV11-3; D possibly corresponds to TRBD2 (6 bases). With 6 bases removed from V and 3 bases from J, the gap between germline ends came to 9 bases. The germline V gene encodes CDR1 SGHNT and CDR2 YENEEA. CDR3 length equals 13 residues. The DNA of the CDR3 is TGTGCCAGCAGTCCGGGGGTCTACAATGAGCAGTTCTTC. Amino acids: CASSPGVYNEQFF.

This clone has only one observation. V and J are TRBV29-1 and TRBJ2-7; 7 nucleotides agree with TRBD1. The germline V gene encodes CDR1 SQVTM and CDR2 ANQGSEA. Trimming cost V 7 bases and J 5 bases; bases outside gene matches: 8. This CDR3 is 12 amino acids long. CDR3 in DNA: TGCAGCGCCCTTCTGACAGGGCACGAGCAGTACTTC. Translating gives CSALLTGHEQYF.

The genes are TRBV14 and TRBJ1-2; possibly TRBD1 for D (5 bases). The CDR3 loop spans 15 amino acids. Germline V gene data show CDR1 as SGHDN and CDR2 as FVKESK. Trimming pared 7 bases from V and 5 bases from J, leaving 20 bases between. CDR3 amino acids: CASTPRRGSDYGYTF. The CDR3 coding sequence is TGTGCCAGCACCCCCAGGAGGGGCAGTGATTATGGCTACACCTTC. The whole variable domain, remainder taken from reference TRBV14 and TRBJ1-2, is EAGVTQFPSHSVIEKGQTVTLRCDPISGHDNLYWYRRVMGKEIKFLLHFVKESKQDESGMPNNRFLAERTGGTYSTLKVQPAELEDSGVYFCASTPRRGSDYGYTFGSGTRLTVV.

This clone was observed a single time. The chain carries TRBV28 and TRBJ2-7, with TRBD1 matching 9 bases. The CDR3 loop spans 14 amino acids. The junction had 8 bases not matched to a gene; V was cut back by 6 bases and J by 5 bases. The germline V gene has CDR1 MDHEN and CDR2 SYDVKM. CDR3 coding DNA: TGTGCCAGCAGACTGGGACAGGGTGGCGACGAGCAGTACTTC. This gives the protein CASRLGQGGDEQYF. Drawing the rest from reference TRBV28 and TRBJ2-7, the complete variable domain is DVKVTQSSRYLVKRTGEKVFLECVQDMDHENMFWYRQDPGLGLRLIYFSYDVKMKEKGDIPEGYSVSREKKERFSLILESASTNQTSMYLCASRLGQGGDEQYFGPGTRLTVT.

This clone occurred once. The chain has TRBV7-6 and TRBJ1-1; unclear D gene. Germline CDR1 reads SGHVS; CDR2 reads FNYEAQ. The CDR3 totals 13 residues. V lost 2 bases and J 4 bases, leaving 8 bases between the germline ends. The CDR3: CASSLRWATEAFF. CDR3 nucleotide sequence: TGTGCCAGCAGCTTAAGGTGGGCCACTGAAGCTTTCTTT.

CDR3 residues: CASSSPHSGDYEQYF. The CDR3 DNA reads TGCGCCAGCAGCTCCCCCCATAGCGGGGACTACGAGCAGTACTTC. The V and J genes are TRBV5-1 and TRBJ2-7; 8 bases map to TRBD2. V trimming: 3 bases; J trimming: 3 bases; junction bases outside the gene matches: 8. CDR3 length: 15 residues. Germline CDR1 is SGHRS and CDR2 is YFSETQ.

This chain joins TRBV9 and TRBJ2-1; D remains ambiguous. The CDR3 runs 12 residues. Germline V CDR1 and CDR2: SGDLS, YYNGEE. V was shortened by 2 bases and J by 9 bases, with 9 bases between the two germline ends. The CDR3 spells CASSVFHGEQFF. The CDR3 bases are TGTGCCAGCAGCGTTTTTCACGGTGAGCAGTTCTTC.

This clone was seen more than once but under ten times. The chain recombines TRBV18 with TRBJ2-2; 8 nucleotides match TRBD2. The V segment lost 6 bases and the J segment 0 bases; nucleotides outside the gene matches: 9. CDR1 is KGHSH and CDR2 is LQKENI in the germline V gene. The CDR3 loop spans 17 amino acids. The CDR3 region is CASSHPGLGTNTGELFF. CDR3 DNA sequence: TGTGCCAGCTCGCACCCGGGACTAGGGACGAACACCGGGGAGCTGTTTTTT.

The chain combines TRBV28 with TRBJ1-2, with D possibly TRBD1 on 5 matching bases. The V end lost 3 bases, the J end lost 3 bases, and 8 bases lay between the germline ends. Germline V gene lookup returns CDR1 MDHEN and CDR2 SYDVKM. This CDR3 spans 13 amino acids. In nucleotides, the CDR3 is TGTGCCAGCAGTTTTCAGGGCTACTATGGCTACACCTTC. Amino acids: CASSFQGYYGYTF.

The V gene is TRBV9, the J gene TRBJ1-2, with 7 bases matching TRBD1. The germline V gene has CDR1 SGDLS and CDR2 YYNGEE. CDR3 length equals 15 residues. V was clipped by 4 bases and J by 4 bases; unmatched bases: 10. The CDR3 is CASSTRQGPTYGYTF. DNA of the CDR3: TGTGCCAGCAGCACCCGACAGGGACCTACCTATGGCTACACCTTC.

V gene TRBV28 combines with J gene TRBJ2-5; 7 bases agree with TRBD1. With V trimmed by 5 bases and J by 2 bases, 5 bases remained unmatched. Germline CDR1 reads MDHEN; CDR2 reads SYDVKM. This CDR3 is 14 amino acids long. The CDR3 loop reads CASSPQTGQETQYF. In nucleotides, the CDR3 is TGTGCCAGCAGTCCCCAGACAGGGCAAGAGACCCAGTACTTC.

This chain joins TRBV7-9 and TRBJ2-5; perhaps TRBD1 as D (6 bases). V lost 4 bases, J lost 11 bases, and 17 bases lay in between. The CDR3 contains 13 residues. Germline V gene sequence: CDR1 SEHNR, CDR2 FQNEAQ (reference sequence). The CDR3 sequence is CASSSQTGEKQYF. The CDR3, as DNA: TGTGCCAGCAGCTCCCAGACAGGAGAAAAGCAGTACTTC.

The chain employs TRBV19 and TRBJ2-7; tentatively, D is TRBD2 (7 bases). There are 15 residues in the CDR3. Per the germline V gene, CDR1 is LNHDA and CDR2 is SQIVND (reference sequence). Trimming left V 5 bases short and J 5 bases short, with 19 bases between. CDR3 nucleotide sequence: TGTGCCAGTAGTCCCGGGTGGGGGGGCATCGACGAGCAGTACTTC. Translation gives CASSPGWGGIDEQYF.

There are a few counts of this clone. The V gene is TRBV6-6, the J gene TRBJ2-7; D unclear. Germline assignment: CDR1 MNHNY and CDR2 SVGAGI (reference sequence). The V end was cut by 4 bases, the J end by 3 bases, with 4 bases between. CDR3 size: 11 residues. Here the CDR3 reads CASSSVYEQYF. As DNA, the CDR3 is TGTGCCAGCAGTTCGGTCTACGAGCAGTACTTC.

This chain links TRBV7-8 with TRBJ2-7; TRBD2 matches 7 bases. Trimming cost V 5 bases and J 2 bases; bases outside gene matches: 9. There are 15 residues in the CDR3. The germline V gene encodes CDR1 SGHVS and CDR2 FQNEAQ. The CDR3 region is CASSPVGGTTYEQYF. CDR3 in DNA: TGTGCCAGCAGCCCCGTGGGGGGGACGACCTACGAGCAGTACTTC.

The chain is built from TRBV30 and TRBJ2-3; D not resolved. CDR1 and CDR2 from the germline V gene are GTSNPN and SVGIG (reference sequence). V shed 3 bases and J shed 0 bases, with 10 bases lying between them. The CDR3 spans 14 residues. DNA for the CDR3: TGTGCCTGGAGGGCACCTTATAGCACAGATACGCAGTATTTT. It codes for CAWRAPYSTDTQYF.

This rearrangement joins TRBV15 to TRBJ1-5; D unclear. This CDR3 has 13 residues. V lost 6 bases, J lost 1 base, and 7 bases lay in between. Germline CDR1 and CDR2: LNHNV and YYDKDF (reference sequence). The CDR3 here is CATRDISNQPQHF. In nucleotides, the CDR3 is TGTGCCACCAGAGACATAAGCAATCAGCCCCAGCATTTT.

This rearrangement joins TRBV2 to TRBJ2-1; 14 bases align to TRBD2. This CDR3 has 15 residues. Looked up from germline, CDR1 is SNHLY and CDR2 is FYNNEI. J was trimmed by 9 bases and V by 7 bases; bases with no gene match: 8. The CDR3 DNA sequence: TGTGCCAGCATAGAGCGGACTAGCGGGGGGTCTGAGCAGTTCTTC. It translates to CASIERTSGGSEQFF.